The rows below give T cell receptor beta chains drawn from one sample of a study of control samples from healthy donors and cancer patients. Profiling relied on immunoSEQ multiplex PCR, and the TCRdb table lists in-frame clones only, not all of them. The sample lists just over 150,000 clones; over 90% were seen once. Sequenced: blood. All receptors come from a middle-aged man in good health. CDR3s include the opening cysteine and the closing phenylalanine or tryptophan. A D gene is named only where the DNA matches it firmly. Not every row has a clone size; where given, it reads once, few, many or a size class.

TGTGCCAGCAGCCCTCGACAGGGAAATCAGCCCCAGCATTTT CASSPRQGNQPQHF TRBV16 TRBD1 14 TRBJ1-5 NA
TGTGCCAGCAGCTTAGGGGGGCGGGACTATGGCTACACCTTC CASSLGGRDYGYTF TRBV5-6 NA 14 TRBJ1-2 NA
TGTGCCAGCAGCGTAGGACTAGCGGGTAACACCGGGGAGCTGTTTTTT CASSVGLAGNTGELFF TRBV9 TRBD2 16 TRBJ2-2 NA
TGTGCCACCAGTGATTTGCACGGGGACAGGGACCAAGAGACCCAGTACTTC CATSDLHGDRDQETQYF TRBV24-1 TRBD1 17 TRBJ2-5 NA
TGTGCCAGCAGCCAATCCCAGGTCTTACCATCCTACGAGCAGTACTTC CASSQSQVLPSYEQYF TRBV3-1/TRBV3-2 NA 16 TRBJ2-7 NA
TGTGCCAGCAGTGAACAGGGGCGAAACACCATATATTTT CASSEQGRNTIYF TRBV6-1 NA 13 TRBJ1-3 NA
TGCGCCAGCAGCCAAGTCGGTGCGGGATGGAGCACAGATACGCAGTATTTT CASSQVGAGWSTDTQYF TRBV4-1 NA 17 TRBJ2-3 NA
TGTGCCTGGACAGGTCCTCTTCGGGCTTCAGGAAACACCATATATTTT CAWTGPLRASGNTIYF TRBV30 NA 16 TRBJ1-3 once
TGTGCCAGCAGCTTGGATGTGGGCCGCCACTATGGCTACACCTTC CASSLDVGRHYGYTF TRBV5-5 NA 15 TRBJ1-2 NA
TGCAGCGTTGCGGGGGGGACAGGGGACTTCTCTGGAAACACCATATATTTT CSVAGGTGDFSGNTIYF TRBV29-1 TRBD1 17 TRBJ1-3 NA
TGTGCCAGCTCACCGGGGGGACCTAGCAATCAGCCCCAGCATTTT CASSPGGPSNQPQHF TRBV18 NA 15 TRBJ1-5 once